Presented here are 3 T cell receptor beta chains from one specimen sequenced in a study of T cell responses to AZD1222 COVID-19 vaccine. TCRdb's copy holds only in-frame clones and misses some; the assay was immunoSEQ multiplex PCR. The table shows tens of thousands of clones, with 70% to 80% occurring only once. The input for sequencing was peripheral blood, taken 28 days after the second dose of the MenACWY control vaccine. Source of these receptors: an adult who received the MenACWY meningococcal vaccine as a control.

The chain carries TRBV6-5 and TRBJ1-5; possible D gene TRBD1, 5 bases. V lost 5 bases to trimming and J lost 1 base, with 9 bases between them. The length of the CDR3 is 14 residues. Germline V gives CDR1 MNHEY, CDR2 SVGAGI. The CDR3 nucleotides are TGTGCCAGCAGTCCCCGACAGAGCAATCAGCCCCAGCATTTT. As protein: CASSPRQSNQPQHF.

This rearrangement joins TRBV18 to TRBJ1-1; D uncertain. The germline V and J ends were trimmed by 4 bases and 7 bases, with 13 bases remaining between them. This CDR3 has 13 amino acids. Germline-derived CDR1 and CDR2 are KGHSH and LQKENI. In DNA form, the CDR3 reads TGTGCCAGCTCACGCCGAGACGGGGATGAAGCTTTCTTT. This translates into CASSRRDGDEAFF.

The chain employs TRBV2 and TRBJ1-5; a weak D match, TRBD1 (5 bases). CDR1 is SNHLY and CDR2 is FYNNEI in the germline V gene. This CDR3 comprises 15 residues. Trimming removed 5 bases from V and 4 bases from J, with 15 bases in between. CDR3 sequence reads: CASSLDSQGNQPQHF. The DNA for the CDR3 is TGTGCCAGCAGTCTAGACAGCCAAGGAAATCAGCCCCAGCATTTT.